One sample yielded the 23 T cell receptor beta chains listed below, sequenced in a study of cytomegalovirus exposure and HLA in healthy donors. Primers included in the PCR were 60 Vbeta and 13 Jbeta primers. The assay was immunoSEQ multiplex PCR, and TCRdb's table has in-frame clones only and misses some. The repertoire includes some 90,000 clones, around three quarters of them detected once, and roughly 0.63% sits in the top ten. Material: PBMCs. The source of these receptors is a man younger than 45 in good health and CMV-seronegative.

This chain connects TRBV7-9 to TRBJ1-1, with D uncertain. V was pared by 5 bases and J by 0 bases, with 10 bases between. Per the germline V gene, CDR1 is SEHNR and CDR2 is FQNEAQ (reference sequence). The CDR3 spans 14 residues. CDR3 sequence: CASSRTELNTEAFF. CDR3 coding DNA: TGTGCCAGCAGCCGTACAGAATTGAACACTGAAGCTTTCTTT.

The chain is built from TRBV11-2 and TRBJ1-4; TRBD1 matches at 7 bases. The V segment lost 8 bases and the J segment 0 bases; nucleotides outside the gene matches: 18. Looked up from germline, CDR1 is SGHAT and CDR2 is FQNNGV. CDR3 length: 19 amino acids. The CDR3 region is CASRGGRGGRDPTNEKLFF. CDR3 in DNA: TGTGCCAGCCGGGGCGGTAGAGGGGGCAGGGATCCAACTAATGAAAAACTGTTTTTT.

The chain recombines TRBV27 with TRBJ2-6, with D possibly matching TRBD1 (5 bases). Germline V gene data show CDR1 as MNHEY and CDR2 as SMNVEV (reference sequence). This CDR3 contains 15 residues. V was cut by 4 bases and J by 4 bases, with 11 bases left in between. CDR3: CASSSSRAGANVLTF. As DNA, the CDR3 is TGTGCCAGCAGTTCGAGCAGGGCCGGGGCCAACGTCCTGACTTTC.

The chain couples TRBV7-8 to TRBJ1-3, with TRBD1 matching over 8 bases. In germline, CDR1 is SGHVS, CDR2 FQNEAQ. Trimming removed 2 bases from V and 0 bases from J; junction bases left unmatched: 15. CDR3 length: 20 amino acids. This CDR3 reads CASSLFFGDRLDHSGNTIYF. In DNA form, the CDR3 reads TGTGCCAGCAGCTTATTTTTCGGGGACAGGCTGGATCACTCTGGAAACACCATATATTTT.

The CDR3 DNA follows: TGTGCCAGCAGCATGGGGTACCAACGGGGTACCACTGAAGCTTTCTTT. Translated: CASSMGYQRGTTEAFF. This chain connects TRBV5-6 to TRBJ1-1; no reliable D call. The CDR3 consists of 16 residues. V was pared by 4 bases and J by 4 bases, with 20 bases between. CDR1 and CDR2 from the germline V gene are SGHDT and YYEEEE.

The chain has TRBV7-9 and TRBJ2-5, with 8 positions matching TRBD1. J lost 1 base, V lost 5 bases, and 3 bases had no gene match. CDR3 length: 14 residues. CDR1 is SEHNR, CDR2 FQNEAQ, per germline (reference sequence). CDR3 DNA: TGTGCCAGCAGCCAGGGGGCCGGCCAAGAGACCCAGTACTTC. Translating gives CASSQGAGQETQYF.

In nucleotides, the CDR3 is TGTGCCAGCAGTGCGGGACAGGGGGCTTTTCAGCCCCAGCATTTT. Translating it yields CASSAGQGAFQPQHF. The J gene is TRBJ1-5, the V gene TRBV27; 12 positions match TRBD1. J lost 6 bases, V lost 5 bases, and 5 bases had no gene match. Germline values: CDR1 MNHEY, CDR2 SMNVEV (reference sequence). CDR3 length equals 15 residues.

The J gene is TRBJ2-7, the V gene TRBV2, with 8 bases fitting TRBD1. This CDR3 contains 14 residues. The V and J ends lost 5 bases and 2 bases, in that order; junction bases with no gene match: 5. Germline V CDR1 and CDR2: SNHLY, FYNNEI. The CDR3 reads CASSTDRGTYEQYF. Written as DNA, the CDR3 is TGTGCCAGCAGTACCGACAGGGGTACCTACGAGCAGTACTTC.

V and J are TRBV11-1 and TRBJ1-1; TRBD1 matches at 7 bases. This CDR3 has 15 residues. Germline V gene data show CDR1 as SGHAT and CDR2 as FQDESV (reference sequence). V dropped 5 bases and J dropped 2; count of bases not matched to a gene: 8. CDR3 nucleotides: TGTGCCAGCAGCCGCCGGAGACAGGGAAACACTGAAGCTTTCTTT. It encodes CASSRRRQGNTEAFF.

V and J are TRBV15 and TRBJ2-7; tentative D call: TRBD2 (6 bases). CDR1 LNHNV and CDR2 YYDKDF come from the germline V gene (reference sequence). The CDR3 contains 14 residues. V lost 5 bases and J 4 bases, leaving 15 bases between the germline ends. This chain's CDR3 is CATSPGGDRYEQYF. Here the CDR3 DNA reads TGTGCCACCAGCCCCGGCGGGGATCGGTACGAGCAGTACTTC.

The V call is TRBV19, the J call TRBJ2-1; 11 positions agree with TRBD2. The CDR3 spans 16 residues. V shed 6 bases, J shed 4 bases, and the junction held 8 bases outside the gene matches. The germline V gene encodes CDR1 LNHDA and CDR2 SQIVND (reference sequence). The CDR3 bases are TGTGCCAGTAGCCTCTCCGGGACTAGCGGATACAATGAGCAGTTCTTC. This sequence encodes CASSLSGTSGYNEQFF. The variable domain in full, completed from reference TRBV19 and TRBJ2-1, reads DGGITQSPKYLFRKEGQNVTLSCEQNLNHDAMYWYRQDPGQGLRLIYYSQIVNDFQKGDIAEGYSVSREKKESFPLTVTSAQKNPTAFYLCASSLSGTSGYNEQFFGPGTRLTVL.

The chain joins TRBV19 to TRBJ2-1; 12 bases are shared with TRBD2. Germline lookup yields CDR1 LNHDA and CDR2 SQIVND (reference sequence). The length of the CDR3 is 16 residues. The trim removed 4 bases at V and 7 bases at J, leaving 8 bases unmatched. The CDR3 here is CASSTRTSGKGNEQFF. DNA of the CDR3: TGTGCCAGTAGTACCCGGACTAGCGGGAAGGGGAATGAGCAGTTCTTC.

The genes are TRBV7-2 and TRBJ2-7, with D possibly matching TRBD2 (5 bases). Trimming removed 0 bases at V and 2 bases at J, with 11 bases between. CDR1 SGHTA and CDR2 FQGNSA come from the germline V gene. This CDR3 has 15 amino acids. The CDR3 nucleotides are TGTGCCAGCAGCTTAGCCGGCGGGCCCCCCTACGAGCAGTACTTC. Its protein product is CASSLAGGPPYEQYF.

The gene calls are TRBV5-1 and TRBJ2-1; TRBD1 is a possible D gene (5 bases). The CDR3 contains 16 residues. Trimming shortened V by 1 base and J by 5 bases, and 16 bases separated the two germline ends. The germline CDR1 and CDR2 sequences are SGHRS and YFSETQ. The CDR3 DNA sequence: TGCGCCAGCAGCTTGTTCTCTAGGCAGGGCCACAATGAGCAGTTCTTC. Amino acid sequence: CASSLFSRQGHNEQFF.

V usage is TRBV5-4 and J usage is TRBJ2-1, with TRBD2 as a possible D gene (7 bases). V lost 0 bases, J lost 8 bases, and 15 bases lay in between. Per the germline V gene, CDR1 is SGHNT and CDR2 is YYREEE (reference sequence). This CDR3 comprises 15 residues. CDR3 residues: CASSLGWGGIDEQFF. DNA for the CDR3: TGTGCCAGCAGCTTGGGGTGGGGGGGCATAGATGAGCAGTTCTTC.

This sequence joins TRBV14 and TRBJ1-4; D is unresolved. Germline V gene sequence: CDR1 SGHDN, CDR2 FVKESK. V lost 4 bases and J lost 2, with 11 bases in between. This CDR3 spans 15 amino acids. The CDR3, as DNA: TGTGCCAGCAGCCCCCGTTACGGTACTAATGAAAAACTGTTTTTT. Encoded protein: CASSPRYGTNEKLFF.

This chain uses TRBV4-1 with TRBJ1-2; the D is unclear. This CDR3 contains 15 residues. Germline CDR1 is MGHRA and CDR2 is YSYEKL. Trimming shortened V by 3 bases and J by 1 base, and 12 bases separated the two germline ends. As DNA, the CDR3 is TGCGCCAGCAGCCAGGAGCAGACCTATAACTATGGCTACACCTTC. Translating it yields CASSQEQTYNYGYTF.

The chain combines TRBV27 with TRBJ1-2; the match to TRBD1 covers 7 bases. Trimming at V came to 6 bases and at J to 2 bases, leaving 9 bases not matched to a gene. The CDR3 runs to 15 residues. The germline V gene has CDR1 MNHEY and CDR2 SMNVEV (reference sequence). CDR3: CASRGPQGGNYGYTF. CDR3 nucleotides: TGTGCCAGCAGGGGCCCGCAGGGGGGCAACTATGGCTACACCTTC.

The chain couples TRBV27 to TRBJ2-3, with D uncertain. V dropped 7 bases and J dropped 2 bases, with 10 bases sitting between them. From germline, CDR1 is MNHEY and CDR2 SMNVEV (reference sequence). CDR3 length equals 13 residues. The CDR3 sequence is CASTYAPTDTQYF. CDR3 coding DNA: TGTGCCAGCACCTACGCCCCCACAGATACGCAGTATTTT.

The V and J genes are TRBV9 and TRBJ1-2; 12 bases line up with TRBD1. Trimming at V came to 4 bases and at J to 2 bases, leaving 6 bases not matched to a gene. CDR1 and CDR2 (germline): SGDLS, YYNGEE. CDR3 length: 16 residues. CDR3 bases: TGTGCCAGCAGCCCTGGGGGACAGGGGGCGAACTATGGCTACACCTTC. Translation: CASSPGGQGANYGYTF.

V usage is TRBV6-1 and J usage is TRBJ1-5; D not resolved. V lost 10 bases and J 4 bases, leaving 20 bases between the germline ends. This CDR3 comprises 15 residues. In germline, CDR1 is MNHNS, CDR2 SASEGT. CDR3 DNA: TGTGCCACCGTGGTAAGGGAGGGCAGAAATCAGCCCCAGCATTTT. Translating it yields CATVVREGRNQPQHF.

This clone was seen just once. CDR3 DNA: TGTGCCAGCAGCTTGGGTAGAGGGGGCCTCAGGAACACTGAAGCTTTCTTT. Translated, it gives CASSLGRGGLRNTEAFF. The chain employs TRBV5-8 and TRBJ1-1; 7 bases line up with TRBD1. V lost 0 bases, J lost 1 base, and 9 bases stayed unmatched. This CDR3 region has 17 residues. Germline V gene data show CDR1 as SGHTS and CDR2 as YDEGEE.

This chain links TRBV6-5 with TRBJ2-1; D might be TRBD2 (6 bases). CDR3 length equals 14 residues. CDR1 and CDR2 (germline): MNHEY, SVGAGI. Trimming cost V 3 bases and J 6 bases, with 12 bases left between them. CDR3 in amino acids: CASSYGGLGNEQFF. The CDR3 DNA reads TGTGCCAGCAGTTATGGAGGGCTGGGCAATGAGCAGTTCTTC.